What follows describes a single TCR beta chain. There is no known antigen for this receptor. No quality values exist for individual bases; no much larger clone is one base distant. This entry is derived from a study of shared clonotypes between healthy human individuals (TCRdb year 2020). In the study overall: The cohort comprised two women and three men aged 18 to 49 years. Each donor's leukapheresis produced roughly between roughly 0.85 and 9.5 billion PBMCs. To estimate repertoire size and how much clonotype sharing occurs between individuals, the study deeply sequenced the blood TCR repertoires of 4 to 6 healthy adults. For each donor, CD4 naive and CD4 memory were each given three plates, CD8 naive was given two plates, and CD8 memory was given one plate. Different laboratories and diverse techniques were used to prepare libraries and sequence TCR repertoires, to increase sequencing depth and limit assay-specific biases.

The V and J ends are trimmed by 6 bases and 6 bases, leaving 9 bases between them. The germline V gene yields MNHNS for CDR1 and SASEGT for CDR2. CDR3 length: 11 amino acids, cysteine to phenylalanine. The only DNA kept is the CDR3, 33 bases in frame from the first base. Here is what the overall study found, with its caveats: Based on pairwise subsampling, the degree of clonotype sharing among donors was expected to be affected by sequencing depth. Compared with non-shared clonotypes, the clonotypes found in all four sorted-subset donors had higher generation probabilities. Larger estimated clonotype richness was generally found for naive subsets than for memory subsets. Because the study included a small number of donors, the genetic and exposure-history diversity represented was limited. Rarefaction of sorted-subset datasets indicated incomplete sequencing despite the large sequencing depth. Sampling was restricted to blood, and TCR repertoires in tissue are likely to differ from TCR repertoires in blood. Roughly 5% of naive CD4, around 3.5% of naive CD8, 2% to 2.5% of memory CD4, and approximately 0.4% of memory CD8 clonotypes were shared across several donors.

The donors were healthy, HIV-negative adults who had no recently reported acute infections or vaccinations. Every donor was a Caucasian adult living in Nashville, Tennessee, USA. Magnetic negative selection was used to enrich CD4+ T cells, after which naive cells were positively selected on CD45RA and the negative fraction became the memory subset. After blood collection by leukapheresis, PBMCs were isolated using Ficoll-Histopaque density gradient centrifugation and then cryopreserved in the vapor phase of liquid nitrogen. Analytical flow cytometry was used to check the purity and quantity of each magnetically sorted T cell population. Genomic DNA was isolated from each sorted fraction and quantified by UV absorbance on a Nanodrop 2000c. Using the deep immunoSEQ assay, multiplex PCR amplified TCR CDR3 regions from genomic DNA. Extracted genomic DNA from each cell subset was spread evenly across all wells of several immunoSEQ 96-well plates, with each plate serving as a replicate. For sorted subsets, around 0.2 ug genomic DNA, equal to some 28,000 T cell genomes, was loaded into each replicate PCR. The purified libraries were quantified using a Qubit 3.0 fluorometer, sized with a Bioanalyzer 2100, and then quantified again using the KAPA Library Quantification kit. A separate single-read 150-cycle Illumina NextSeq 550 flow cell was used to sequence each immunoSEQ 96-well plate. The study's own analysis went as follows. The immunoSEQ output contained only junctional sequences without quality scores, so filtering could not match that applied to full-length reads. To assign V/J genes and CDR3, sequences were annotated against IMGT germline references using PyIR, a Python wrapper for IgBLAST v1.9. Any read was removed if the V/J assignment was weak (E-value above 1e-6), the CDR3 was missing, or the read contained stop codons, out-of-frame junctions, or ambiguous translated residues. A V3J clonotype was defined by an identical inferred V gene, J gene, and CDR3 amino acid sequence. Percentage overlap between repertoires was calculated by dividing the number of shared unique clonotypes by the size of the smaller repertoire. Three approaches were used to assess repertoire richness: RTK rarefaction, the Chao1 estimator, and Recon v2.1 estimates of unobserved clonotypes. Generation probabilities were computed with OLGA for all TCRbeta clonotypes obtained by the gDNA method from several donors. Entries here come from immuneACCESS through TCRdb and include only in-frame sequences with V and J called. Some clones fail to appear in such tables; in the studies checked, an unresolved V gene covers under half of the shortfall, and the cause of the remainder is unknown. For V, J and clone size, that table is used; D and trimming come from the DNA. The sample contains 2 million to 2.5 million clones, 80% to 95% of them found a single time. The top ten clonotypes cover 0.39% of the sample.

The specimen sequenced was naive CD4+ T cells from PBMCs. The cell subset or site label, read with the paper, signifies: CD45RA+ positively selected. The V and J segments used are TRBV6-1 and TRBJ2-7, with the identity of the D gene unclear. The receptor comes from a man younger than 30 in good health. Some clones in this sample may be carry-over from other donors' samples. This receptor carries the CDR3 CASRASSEQYF. The nucleotide sequence reads as follows: TGTGCCAGCAGAGCCTCAAGCGAGCAGTACTTC.